This TCR beta chain was recorded in a study of cytomegalovirus exposure and HLA in healthy donors. Study-level information: Assignment to the Caucasian-associated ancestry cluster applied to around 76% of the roughly 400 genotyped donors.

Germline V gene lookup returns CDR1 MDHEN and CDR2 SYDVKM. V gave up 7 bases and J gave up 10 bases, with 25 bases separating them. This CDR3 contains 15 residues. The PCR had 60 Vbeta and 13 Jbeta primers. The protocol was immunoSEQ multiplex PCR, while the TCRdb copy is restricted to in-frame clones and leaves out a portion. The table shows about 160,000 clones, with more than 80% occurring only once. While unrecorded immune exposures were likely, the donors were nominally healthy when sampled. V and J are TRBV28 and TRBJ1-2; no reliable D call. This TCR derives from a woman aged 45-65 years in good health and CMV-seronegative. The specimen sequenced was PBMCs. The CDR3 sequence is CASIAPRVGVEDYTF. For the CDR3, the DNA is TGTGCCAGCATTGCCCCACGGGTAGGCGTTGAGGACTACACCTTC.